This TCR beta chain was captured by sequencing in a study of T cell repertoires in cytomegalovirus infection. In the study overall: Public TCR beta signatures indicated both CMV infection and matching HLA type.

MiXCR, applied by TCRdb to the reads, yields one record per CDR3 protein. The table lists about 450,000 distinct CDR3 sequences, roughly 30% of them singletons. The CDR3 runs to 13 residues. The germline V gene has CDR1 LNHNV and CDR2 YYDKDF (reference sequence). V shed 8 bases and J shed 6 bases, with 13 bases lying between them. In the case of this clonotype: What it recognizes is unknown.

Study-level points and caveats: The study identified carriers of CMV plus the relevant HLA from cumulative public TCR beta family frequency. The ex vivo response showed dominance by HLA-C-restricted CMV-specific TCR beta clonotypes.

The chain is built from TRBV15 and TRBJ2-2, with a weak D call TRBD1 (5 bases). Input material: PBMCs. The sequence came from a human donor in good health (CMV status not recorded). Some clones in this sample may be carry-over from other donors' samples. Here the CDR3 reads CATQFRGAGELFF. The CDR3 nucleotides read TGTGCCACCCAGTTTAGGGGCGCCGGGGAGCTGTTTTTT.